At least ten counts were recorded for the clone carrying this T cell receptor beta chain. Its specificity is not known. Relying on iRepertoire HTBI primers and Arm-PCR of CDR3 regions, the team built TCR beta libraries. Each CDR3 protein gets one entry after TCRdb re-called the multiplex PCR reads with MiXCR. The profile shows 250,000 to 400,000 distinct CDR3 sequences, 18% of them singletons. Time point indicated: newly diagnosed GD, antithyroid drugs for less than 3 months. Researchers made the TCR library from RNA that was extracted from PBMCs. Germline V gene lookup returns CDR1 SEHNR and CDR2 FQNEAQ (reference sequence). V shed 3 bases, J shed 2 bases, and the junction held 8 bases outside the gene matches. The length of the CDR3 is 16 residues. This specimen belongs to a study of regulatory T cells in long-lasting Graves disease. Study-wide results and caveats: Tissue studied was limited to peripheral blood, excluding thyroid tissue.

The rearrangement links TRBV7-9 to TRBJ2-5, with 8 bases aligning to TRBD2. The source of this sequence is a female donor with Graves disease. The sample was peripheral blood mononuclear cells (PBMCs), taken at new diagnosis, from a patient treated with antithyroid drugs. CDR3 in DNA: TGTGCCAGCAGCTTCAGCTCGCGGGGGGCTCAAGAGACCCAGTACTTC. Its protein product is CASSFSSRGAQETQYF. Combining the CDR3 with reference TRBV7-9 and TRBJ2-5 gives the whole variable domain DTGVSQNPRHKITKRGQNVTFRCDPISEHNRLYWYRQTLGQGPEFLTYFQNEAQLEKSRLLSDRFSAERPKGSFSTLEIQRTEQGDSAMYLCASSFSSRGAQETQYFGPGTRLLVL.